These T cell receptor beta chains were read from a single sample in a study of blood T cell repertoires in COVID-19. Measured with immunoSEQ multiplex PCR; TCRdb has only the in-frame clones, and not every one. Among about 260,000 clones listed, roughly 88% were seen once. Material: peripheral blood. These receptors originate from a woman aged 65 to 85 with COVID-19, enrolled during active disease. CDR3s include the opening cysteine and the closing phenylalanine or tryptophan. A D gene is named only where the DNA matches it firmly. Size tells how often a clone was seen (once, few, many) or the class of an expanded clone, and some rows leave it out.

size	D	V	J	DNA	CDR3
-	TRBD2	TRBV7-3	TRBJ2-7	TGTGCCAGCAGCTTAGGCGGGAGTAATAACGAGCAGTACTTC	CASSLGGSNNEQYF
once	TRBD2	TRBV4-1	TRBJ2-3	TGCGCCAGCAGCCTGGCCTCTAGCGGGGACTACACAGATACGCAGTATTTT	CASSLASSGDYTDTQYF
-	-	TRBV19	TRBJ1-5	TGTGCCAGTAGTATATCCAGGGGCAATCAGCCCCAGCATTTT	CASSISRGNQPQHF
-	-	TRBV5-1	TRBJ2-5	TGCGCCAGCAGCTTGGACGTTGGAGGGGAGACCCAGTACTTC	CASSLDVGGETQYF
-	-	TRBV28	TRBJ1-2	TGTGCCAGCAGTTTATTTGTCAGGTGGAATGGCTACACCTTC	CASSLFVRWNGYTF
-	TRBD2	TRBV4-2	TRBJ2-1	TGTGCCAGCAGCGAGGGACTAGCGGGAGTTGAGCAGTTCTTC	CASSEGLAGVEQFF
-	-	TRBV9	TRBJ2-2	TGTGCCAGCAGCTCATACCAACGGGTTGGGGAGCTGTTTTTT	CASSSYQRVGELFF
-	TRBD1	TRBV5-6	TRBJ2-3	TGTGCCAGCAGCTCCGGGACAGGACGAAGCACAGATACGCAGTATTTT	CASSSGTGRSTDTQYF
-	-	TRBV24-1	TRBJ1-2	TGTGCCACCAGTGATCCACCCATGACAGGTGGCTACACCTTC	CATSDPPMTGGYTF
-	TRBD1	TRBV3-1/TRBV3-2	TRBJ2-2	TGTGCCAGCAGCGACAGGGTGGACACCGGGGAGCTGTTTTTT	CASSDRVDTGELFF
once	TRBD2	TRBV15	TRBJ2-7	TGTGCCACCAGCAGAGGACTAGCGGGAGGCCCCAAGTCCTACGAGCAGTACTTC	CATSRGLAGGPKSYEQYF
few	-	TRBV29-1	TRBJ2-1	TGCAGCGTTGATTCCGGACAGAAGCAGTTCTTC	CSVDSGQKQFF
once	TRBD2	TRBV29-1	TRBJ2-3	TGCAGCGCACAAGGACTAGCGGGAGTGTCAGATACGCAGTATTTT	CSAQGLAGVSDTQYF
-	TRBD2	TRBV3-1/TRBV3-2	TRBJ2-5	TGTGCCAGCAGCCCGGGACTAGCGAGCAAGACCCAGTACTTC	CASSPGLASKTQYF
-	TRBD1	TRBV9	TRBJ2-3	TGTGCCAGCAGCGCCCGAAGTCGGGACAGCTTAGTCACAGATACGCAGTATTTT	CASSARSRDSLVTDTQYF
-	-	TRBV15	TRBJ2-5	TGTGCCACCAGCAGAGATCGGGTAACTCAAGAGACCCAGTACTTC	CATSRDRVTQETQYF
-	-	TRBV11-3	TRBJ1-5	TGTGCCAGTCCTAAACCGGGACACTTGTTTAGCAATCAGCCCCAGCATTTT	CASPKPGHLFSNQPQHF
-	TRBD1	TRBV19	TRBJ2-7	TGTGCCAGTAGTGGGGCCGGGACAGGGGTCCCTCGCTCCGAGCAGTACTTC	CASSGAGTGVPRSEQYF
-	-	TRBV10-3	TRBJ2-3	TGTGCCATCAGTGATACTAGCAGAAGCACAGATACGCAGTATTTT	CAISDTSRSTDTQYF
-	-	TRBV2	TRBJ2-7	TGTGCCAGCACCCGAATGGAATTGACTACAAACTCCTACGAGCAGTACTTC	CASTRMELTTNSYEQYF
-	-	TRBV27	TRBJ2-2	TGTGCCAGCAGTTTTTCGACAATGAACACCGGGGAGCTGTTTTTT	CASSFSTMNTGELFF
-	-	TRBV7-2	TRBJ2-2	TGTGCCAGCATCCCGGGACAAACAACCGGGGAGCTGTTTTTT	CASIPGQTTGELFF